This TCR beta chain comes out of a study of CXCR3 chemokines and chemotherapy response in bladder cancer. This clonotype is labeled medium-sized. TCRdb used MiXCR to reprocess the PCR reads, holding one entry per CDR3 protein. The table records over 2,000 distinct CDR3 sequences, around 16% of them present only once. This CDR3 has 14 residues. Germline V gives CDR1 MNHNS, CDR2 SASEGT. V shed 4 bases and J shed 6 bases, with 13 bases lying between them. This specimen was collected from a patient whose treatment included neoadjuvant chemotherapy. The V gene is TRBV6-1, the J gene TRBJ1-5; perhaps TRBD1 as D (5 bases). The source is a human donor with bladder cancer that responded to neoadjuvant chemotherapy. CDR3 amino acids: CASSAQGSGQPQHF. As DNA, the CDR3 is TGTGCCAGCAGTGCCCAGGGATCGGGTCAGCCCCAGCATTTT.